The clone carrying this T cell receptor beta chain was found many times. As yet, its antigen is unknown. The entry originates in a study of neurological immune-mediated disorders. V gave up 4 bases and J gave up 5 bases; unmatched junction bases: 14. CDR3 size: 16 residues. Per germline, CDR1 DFQATT and CDR2 SNEGSKA (reference sequence). TCRdb processed the 5' RACE reads anew with MiXCR; each CDR3 protein has one entry. The data show some 37,000 distinct CDR3 sequences, with more than 3% seen just once and around 7.7% held by the top ten. Study-level results: Grouping of repertoires by phylogeny put those of 18 of 34 multiple sclerosis patients into a single related-CDR3 cluster, a possible signature.

The sample's time point: longitudinal time-point 1 (baseline). This clonotype was obtained from a woman between 55 and 75 years old with multiple sclerosis. Sequenced input: PBMCs. J is TRBJ1-5 and V is TRBV20-1; 7 nucleotides line up with TRBD1. CDR3 amino acids: CSAIVGSGGGYQPQHF. CDR3 sequence (DNA): TGCAGTGCTATCGTCGGTTCAGGGGGGGGTTATCAGCCCCAGCATTTT.